The 29 T cell receptor beta chains below all came from one sample that was sequenced in a study of blood T cell repertoires in COVID-19 (dated by TCRdb to 2018 to 2020). The library was prepared using the immunoSEQ multiplex PCR assay. TCRdb retrieved this table from immuneACCESS and kept in-frame rearrangements only. Not all clones are present; in checked studies, unresolved V genes account for under half, and no reason is known for the remainder. The sample includes approximately 150,000 clones, with about 80% observed a single time. The ten most abundant clones make up 1.6% of the sample. The sample comprised peripheral blood. The receptors were gathered from a human donor in a cohort sampled during active COVID-19.

This chain uses TRBV7-8 with TRBJ2-7, with 10 bases aligning to TRBD2. The germline CDR1 and CDR2 sequences are SGHVS and FQNEAQ. V shed 1 base, J shed 7 bases, and the junction held 4 bases outside the gene matches. This CDR3 region has 14 residues. The CDR3 reads CASSLGLAGVEQYF. The CDR3 nucleotides are TGTGCCAGCAGCTTAGGGCTAGCGGGAGTTGAGCAGTACTTC.

This chain links TRBV5-5 with TRBJ2-3, with TRBD1 matching 9 bases. The CDR3 consists of 16 residues. Germline V lookup: CDR1 SGHKS, CDR2 YYEKEE (reference sequence). Trimming removed 3 bases from V and 4 bases from J; junction bases left unmatched: 9. CDR3 DNA sequence: TGTGCCAGCAGCTCGGACAGGGGCAGAGGGGCAGATACGCAGTATTTT. Protein: CASSSDRGRGADTQYF.

This clone came up a few times. J is TRBJ1-1 and V is TRBV10-3; TRBD1 agrees at 9 bases. With 3 bases clipped from V and 6 bases from J, the junction kept 8 bases outside the gene matches. The V gene's germline CDR1 is ENHRY and CDR2 SYGVKD. CDR3 length equals 15 residues. Here the CDR3 reads CAISEQGAFRSEAFF. Here the CDR3 DNA reads TGTGCCATCAGTGAACAGGGGGCATTTCGTTCTGAAGCTTTCTTT.

The rearrangement joins TRBV7-2 to TRBJ1-3, with D possibly TRBD1 on 5 matching bases. Germline CDR1 and CDR2: SGHTA and FQGNSA. V was clipped by 4 bases and J by 0 bases, with 10 bases between them. This CDR3 region has 15 residues. The CDR3 DNA follows: TGTGCCAGCAGCTCCAGGACACTCTCTGGAAACACCATATATTTT. Translated, it gives CASSSRTLSGNTIYF.

The chain joins TRBV25-1 to TRBJ1-2, with 9 bases that match TRBD1. Germline V gene data show CDR1 as MGHDK and CDR2 as SYGVNS. The CDR3 runs 13 residues. The junction had 7 bases not matched to a gene; V was cut back by 6 bases and J by 8 bases. CDR3 in amino acids: CASRPGQGEGYTF. CDR3 coding DNA: TGTGCCAGCAGGCCGGGACAGGGAGAAGGCTACACCTTC.

This clone is a singleton in its sample. This sequence joins TRBV6-5 and TRBJ1-1; D call uncertain. Germline V CDR1 and CDR2: MNHEY, SVGAGI. Trimming pared 7 bases from V and 0 bases from J, leaving 12 bases between. The length of the CDR3 is 14 residues. This CDR3 reads CASTPLRVNTEAFF. The CDR3 nucleotides read TGTGCCAGCACCCCCCTGAGGGTGAACACTGAAGCTTTCTTT.

Comment on this clone: A much larger clone lies one base from this, so it may be a read error. The same CDR3 also results from other DNA sequences found in this sample. V gene TRBV28 combines with J gene TRBJ1-1; 10 nucleotides line up with TRBD1. CDR1 is MDHEN and CDR2 is SYDVKM in the germline V gene. Trimming cost V 6 bases and J 0 bases; bases outside gene matches: 13. The CDR3 spans 18 residues. The CDR3 loop is CASSPAGTGVVLNTEAFF. The CDR3 DNA is TGTGCCAGCAGCCCTGCCGGGACAGGGGTGGTCCTGAACACTGAAGCTTTCTTT. The variable domain in full, completed from reference TRBV28 and TRBJ1-1, reads DVKVTQSSRYLVKRTGEKVFLECVQDMDHENMFWYRQDPGLGLRLIYFSYDVKMKEKGDIPEGYSVSREKKERFSLILESASTNQTSMYLCASSPAGTGVVLNTEAFFGQGTRLTVV.

The chain recombines TRBV7-3 with TRBJ2-1; 11 bases line up with TRBD2. The CDR3 has 18 residues. Germline values: CDR1 SGHTA, CDR2 FQGTGA. J was trimmed by 9 bases and V by 0 bases; bases with no gene match: 13. In DNA form, the CDR3 reads TGTGCCAGCAGCTTAACGGCACTAGCGGGAGATGCGATCTGTGAGCAGTTCTTC. Amino acid sequence: CASSLTALAGDAICEQFF. Full variable domain (remainder filled in from reference TRBV7-3 and TRBJ2-1): GAGVSQTPSNKVTEKGKYVELRCDPISGHTALYWYRQSLGQGPEFLIYFQGTGAADDSGLPNDRFFAVRPEGSVSTLKIQRTERGDSAVYLCASSLTALAGDAICEQFFGPGTRLTVL.

This rearrangement joins TRBV7-3 to TRBJ2-3, with 7 positions matching TRBD1. The germline CDR1 and CDR2 sequences are SGHTA and FQGTGA. The length of the CDR3 is 13 residues. The V segment lost 5 bases and the J segment 5 bases; nucleotides outside the gene matches: 4. CDR3 in amino acids: CASSPTGVDTQYF. The CDR3 DNA sequence: TGTGCCAGCAGCCCCACAGGGGTAGATACGCAGTATTTT.

The chain has TRBV5-1 and TRBJ2-3; perhaps TRBD2 as D (6 bases). The V end lost 2 bases, the J end lost 3 bases, and 7 bases lay between the germline ends. The CDR3 covers 13 residues. The germline gives CDR1 SGHRS, CDR2 YFSETQ. CDR3 DNA: TGCGCCAGCAGCTTTGGGAGGACAGATACGCAGTATTTT. Translated: CASSFGRTDTQYF.

The rearrangement joins TRBV7-9 to TRBJ2-3; a weak D match, TRBD2 (6 bases). The CDR3 spans 14 residues. V gave up 3 bases and J gave up 6 bases, with 13 bases separating them. Germline V gives CDR1 SEHNR, CDR2 FQNEAQ (reference sequence). The CDR3 sequence: CASSLTRSEDTQYF. CDR3 coding DNA: TGTGCCAGCAGCTTGACTAGGAGTGAGGATACGCAGTATTTT.

This chain connects TRBV24-1 to TRBJ2-2; 7 bases are shared with TRBD1. This CDR3 region has 15 residues. The V gene's germline CDR1 is KGHDR and CDR2 SFDVKD. J gave up 2 bases and V 6 bases, and 5 bases lay outside the gene matches. CDR3 loop: CATSRGDRNTGELFF. CDR3 DNA sequence: TGTGCCACCAGTAGAGGGGACAGAAACACCGGGGAGCTGTTTTTT.

The V and J genes are TRBV2 and TRBJ2-2; 7 bases match TRBD1. Germline V gene data show CDR1 as SNHLY and CDR2 as FYNNEI. The CDR3 is 16 amino acids. Unmatched junction bases numbered 11, after V lost 6 bases and J lost 4 bases. DNA for the CDR3: TGTGCCAGCAGAATAGACAGGGTAGTAAGCACCGGGGAGCTGTTTTTT. Its protein is CASRIDRVVSTGELFF. Filled out from reference TRBV2 and TRBJ2-2, the complete variable domain reads EPEVTQTPSHQVTQMGQEVILRCVPISNHLYFYWYRQILGQKVEFLVSFYNNEISEKSEIFDDQFSVERPDGSNFTLKIRSTKLEDSAMYFCASRIDRVVSTGELFFGEGSRLTVL.

The chain couples TRBV4-2 to TRBJ1-4, with D tentatively TRBD1 (5 bases). The CDR3 spans 18 residues. Trimming removed 3 bases at V and 6 bases at J, with 23 bases between. Germline V CDR1 and CDR2: LGHNA, YNFKEQ. CDR3 protein: CASSHVRQSVIRDEKLFF. The DNA of the CDR3 is TGTGCCAGCAGCCATGTAAGACAGTCCGTCATAAGGGATGAAAAACTGTTTTTT.

The chain couples TRBV25-1 to TRBJ2-3, with D unresolved. This CDR3 contains 14 residues. The ends were cut back, 0 bases at V and 1 base at J, with 5 bases in the middle. Looked up from germline, CDR1 is MGHDK and CDR2 is SYGVNS. In nucleotides, the CDR3 is TGTGCCAGCAGTGAATATTTAGGCACAGATACGCAGTATTTT. Residues: CASSEYLGTDTQYF.

The genes are TRBV12-3 or TRBV12-4 and TRBJ1-1; D unclear. V was pared by 5 bases and J by 1 base, with 8 bases between. This CDR3 spans 13 amino acids. The CDR3 region is CASSRTQNTEAFF. The DNA of the CDR3 is TGTGCCAGCAGTCGTACACAGAACACTGAAGCTTTCTTT.

The chain combines TRBV7-9 with TRBJ2-1, with TRBD1 matching 7 bases. The CDR3 extends over 14 amino acids. The germline V gene encodes CDR1 SEHNR and CDR2 FQNEAQ (reference sequence). V shed 5 bases and J 5 bases; nucleotides not matched to a gene: 6. The CDR3 sequence is CASSITGANNEQFF. CDR3 bases: TGTGCCAGCAGCATCACAGGGGCCAACAATGAGCAGTTCTTC.

This chain connects TRBV21-1 to TRBJ2-7; the table's TRBD1 call for D was not verified on the DNA. TRBV21-1 is listed as a pseudogene. The CDR3 runs to 16 residues. The CDR3 DNA is TGTGCCAGCAGCACCGGACAGGGTCCGGGATCCTACGAGCAGTACTTC. Translating it yields CASSTGQGPGSYEQYF.

The V gene is TRBV5-4, the J gene TRBJ2-6; possibly TRBD2 for D (5 bases). The V gene's germline CDR1 is SGHNT and CDR2 YYREEE (reference sequence). The CDR3 sequence is 15 residues long. Trimming removed 3 bases at V and 3 bases at J, with 10 bases between. The CDR3 bases are TGTGCCAGCAGCTCCGGGATCCTTGGGGCCAACGTCCTGACTTTC. This gives the protein CASSSGILGANVLTF.

The chain employs TRBV7-3 and TRBJ2-2; 11 nucleotides line up with TRBD2. In germline, CDR1 is SGHTA, CDR2 FQGTGA. J gave up 7 bases and V 5 bases, and 6 bases lay outside the gene matches. The CDR3 sequence is 15 residues long. CDR3 sequence (DNA): TGTGCCAGCAGCCGGGGGACTAGCGGCGTCGGGGAGCTGTTTTTT. Translated: CASSRGTSGVGELFF.

V usage is TRBV5-1 and J usage is TRBJ2-2, with 7 bases matching TRBD1. The CDR3 extends over 16 amino acids. Trimming removed 3 bases from V and 0 bases from J; junction bases left unmatched: 5. In germline, CDR1 is SGHRS, CDR2 YFSETQ. The CDR3 coding sequence is TGCGCCAGCAGCTGGGCAACAGGGGCGAACACCGGGGAGCTGTTTTTT. Translated: CASSWATGANTGELFF. Combining the CDR3 with reference TRBV5-1 and TRBJ2-2 gives the whole variable domain KAGVTQTPRYLIKTRGQQVTLSCSPISGHRSVSWYQQTPGQGLQFLFEYFSETQRNKGNFPGRFSGRQFSNSRSEMNVSTLELGDSALYLCASSWATGANTGELFFGEGSRLTVL.

The chain recombines TRBV30 with TRBJ2-3, with D perhaps TRBD2 (5 bases). Germline CDR1 reads GTSNPN; CDR2 reads SVGIG (reference sequence). The CDR3 is 12 residues long. Trimming pared 4 bases from V and 4 bases from J, leaving 9 bases between. The DNA of the CDR3 is TGTGCCTGGACTAGCAGTGCAGATACGCAGTATTTT. Translated: CAWTSSADTQYF.

This chain joins TRBV29-1 and TRBJ1-4; the D is unclear. The CDR3 sequence is 13 residues long. The V gene's germline CDR1 is SQVTM and CDR2 ANQGSEA. V lost 2 bases to trimming and J lost 7 bases, with 11 bases between them. Written as DNA, the CDR3 is TGCAGCGTTGAACTCTCCCCTTTTGAAAAACTGTTTTTT. This sequence encodes CSVELSPFEKLFF.

V is TRBV29-1 and J is TRBJ1-2; D possibly corresponds to TRBD1 (6 bases). This CDR3 has 15 amino acids. Trimming removed 2 bases at V and 4 bases at J, with 17 bases between. Germline CDR1 and CDR2: SQVTM and ANQGSEA. The CDR3: CSVESPSQGRYGYTF. The CDR3, as DNA: TGCAGCGTTGAATCGCCCTCACAGGGTCGCTATGGCTACACCTTC. The full variable domain, completed using reference TRBV29-1 and TRBJ1-2, is SAVISQKPSRDICQRGTSLTIQCQVDSQVTMMFWYRQQPGQSLTLIATANQGSEATYESGFVIDKFPISRPNLTFSTLTVSNMSPEDSSIYLCSVESPSQGRYGYTFGSGTRLTVV.

The chain uses TRBV7-6 and TRBJ1-1, with 7 nucleotides matching TRBD1. Unmatched junction bases numbered 8, after V lost 5 bases and J lost 8 bases. This CDR3 region has 13 residues. CDR1 SGHVS and CDR2 FNYEAQ come from the germline V gene. CDR3 bases: TGTGCCAGCAGCCCCCGGGAGGGGGCGGAAGCTTTCTTT. Its translation: CASSPREGAEAFF.

The genes are TRBV15 and TRBJ2-2, with 16 bases lining up with TRBD2. The CDR3 totals 17 residues. Trimming at V came to 3 bases and at J to 7 bases, leaving 5 bases not matched to a gene. In germline, CDR1 is LNHNV, CDR2 YYDKDF (reference sequence). CDR3 DNA sequence: TGTGCCACCAGCAGGGGACTAGCGGGAGGGCCTTTCGGGGAGCTGTTTTTT. This sequence encodes CATSRGLAGGPFGELFF.

This sequence joins TRBV6-5 and TRBJ2-1, with 8 bases identical to TRBD2. This CDR3 is built from 16 residues. Trimming removed 4 bases from V and 5 bases from J; junction bases left unmatched: 10. Germline V gene sequence: CDR1 MNHEY, CDR2 SVGAGI. CDR3 in amino acids: CASSFNSGIGDNEQFF. DNA for the CDR3: TGTGCCAGCAGTTTCAATAGCGGGATCGGCGACAATGAGCAGTTCTTC.

The rearrangement links TRBV4-1 to TRBJ2-1; D not resolved. The CDR3 contains 16 residues. CDR1 MGHRA and CDR2 YSYEKL come from the germline V gene. With 1 base removed from V and 5 bases from J, the gap between germline ends came to 15 bases. CDR3 amino acids: CASSQGLVGSNNEQFF. In nucleotides, the CDR3 is TGCGCCAGCAGCCAAGGATTAGTGGGCTCGAACAATGAGCAGTTCTTC.

V is TRBV18 and J is TRBJ2-3; tentatively, D is TRBD2 (6 bases). Between the trimmed V and J ends, which lost 5 bases and 0 bases, there was a span of 12 bases. CDR1 is KGHSH, CDR2 LQKENI, per germline. This CDR3 is built from 15 residues. CDR3 sequence: CASSSGTLSTDTQYF. The CDR3 coding sequence is TGTGCCAGCTCATCAGGGACTCTCAGCACAGATACGCAGTATTTT.